The rows below give T cell receptor beta chains drawn from one sample of a study of T cell repertoires in cytomegalovirus infection. Their recognized antigens are unknown. TCRdb ran MiXCR on the reads and lists one entry per CDR3 protein. The sample lists about 160,000 distinct CDR3 sequences, 20% to 25% occurring once. The starting material was CD8+ T cells from cultured PBMCs, obtained from culture after CMV antigen stimulation. These receptors came from a human donor in good health (CMV status not recorded). Some clones in this sample may be carry-over from other donors' samples. Each CDR3 is given with its conserved first and last residue. Each record gives: J gene, D gene, clone size, V gene, CDR3 protein, CDR3 DNA. The D gene is left open where the match is weak. Clone size is shown for a subset of rows, as once, few, many or a class of expanded clone.

J: TRBJ1-5; D: TRBD1; size: few; V: TRBV12-3/TRBV12-4; CDR3: CASSLGGQGYQPQHF; DNA: TGTGCCAGCAGTTTAGGGGGACAGGGATATCAGCCCCAGCATTTT
J: TRBJ1-1; D: .; size: few; V: TRBV12-3/TRBV12-4; CDR3: CASSPGTMGSEAFF; DNA: TGTGCCAGCAGTCCCGGAACAATGGGGTCTGAAGCTTTCTTT
J: TRBJ1-5; D: .; size: .; V: TRBV4-2; CDR3: CASSQDAEHSNQPQHF; DNA: TGTGCCAGCAGCCAAGACGCAGAGCATAGCAATCAGCCCCAGCATTTT
J: TRBJ2-7; D: .; size: .; V: TRBV12-3/TRBV12-4; CDR3: CASSPSGTLHEQYF; DNA: TGTGCCAGCAGTCCATCCGGGACACTCCACGAGCAGTACTTC
J: TRBJ2-5; D: .; size: few; V: TRBV7-9; CDR3: CASSPGGLETQYF; DNA: TGTGCCAGCAGCCCCGGCGGTTTGGAGACCCAGTACTTC
J: TRBJ2-7; D: .; size: .; V: TRBV7-2; CDR3: CASSLAPDGEQYF; DNA: TGTGCCAGCAGCCTTGCCCCGGATGGCGAGCAGTACTTC
J: TRBJ2-2; D: .; size: .; V: TRBV7-6; CDR3: CASSLNTGKGTGELFF; DNA: TGTGCCAGCAGCTTAAATACAGGGAAAGGAACCGGGGAGCTGTTTTTT
J: TRBJ2-3; D: .; size: .; V: TRBV6-1; CDR3: CASTTMGDRGDTQYF; DNA: TGTGCCAGCACTACTATGGGGGATCGTGGAGATACGCAGTATTTT
J: TRBJ2-1; D: .; size: .; V: TRBV12-3/TRBV12-4; CDR3: CASSLGDGQFF; DNA: TGTGCCAGCAGTTTGGGCGACGGACAGTTCTTC
J: TRBJ2-5; D: .; size: few; V: TRBV4-1; CDR3: CASSQEYAPSRGETQYF; DNA: TGCGCCAGCAGCCAAGAGTATGCACCTTCCAGGGGAGAGACCCAGTACTTC
J: TRBJ2-2; D: .; size: .; V: TRBV7-2; CDR3: CASSSGLNTGELFF; DNA: TGTGCCAGCAGCTCGGGACTTAACACCGGGGAGCTGTTTTTT
J: TRBJ2-1; D: .; size: few; V: TRBV29-1; CDR3: CSVDGGDNEQFF; DNA: TGCAGCGTTGACGGCGGAGACAATGAGCAGTTCTTC
J: TRBJ2-7; D: .; size: few; V: TRBV11-2; CDR3: CASSLDRGRGPRYEQYF; DNA: TGTGCCAGCAGCTTAGATCGGGGGAGGGGGCCACGTTACGAGCAGTACTTC
J: TRBJ2-1; D: .; size: few; V: TRBV7-9; CDR3: CASSTVDGYNEQFF; DNA: TGTGCCAGCAGCACGGTGGACGGATACAATGAGCAGTTCTTC
J: TRBJ2-7; D: .; size: few; V: TRBV11-2; CDR3: CASSPGGGSSYEQYF; DNA: TGTGCCAGCAGCCCGGGTGGAGGGAGCTCCTACGAGCAGTACTTC
J: TRBJ1-1; D: .; size: .; V: TRBV6-5; CDR3: CASIDVAEAFF; DNA: TGTGCCAGCATTGATGTCGCTGAAGCTTTCTTT
J: TRBJ2-7; D: .; size: few; V: TRBV12-3/TRBV12-4; CDR3: CASSFTGDSRYAYEQYF; DNA: TGTGCCAGCAGTTTTACGGGGGACTCTCGATATGCCTACGAGCAGTACTTC
J: TRBJ2-7; D: TRBD2; size: .; V: TRBV20-1; CDR3: CSARGNSGGGYEQYF; DNA: TGCAGTGCTAGAGGGAATAGCGGGGGAGGCTACGAGCAGTACTTC
J: TRBJ2-7; D: .; size: .; V: TRBV7-9; CDR3: CASSQTAEQYF; DNA: TGTGCCAGCAGCCAGACAGCCGAGCAGTACTTC
J: TRBJ2-7; D: .; size: .; V: TRBV7-9; CDR3: CASSRNPYEQYF; DNA: TGTGCCAGCAGTCGGAATCCCTACGAGCAGTACTTC
J: TRBJ2-1; D: TRBD1; size: few; V: TRBV7-2; CDR3: CASSHRTTGGKNEQFF; DNA: TGTGCCAGCAGCCATCGAACGACAGGGGGCAAGAATGAGCAGTTCTTC
J: TRBJ2-1; D: TRBD2; size: few; V: TRBV20-1; CDR3: CSARTSGRVYGDEQFF; DNA: TGCAGTGCTAGGACTAGCGGCAGGGTATATGGTGATGAGCAGTTCTTC
J: TRBJ2-3; D: .; size: few; V: TRBV4-2; CDR3: CASSQVGGDTQYF; DNA: TGTGCCAGCAGCCAAGTGGGAGGAGATACGCAGTATTTT
J: TRBJ2-1; D: .; size: few; V: TRBV11-1; CDR3: CASSLGRETYNEQFF; DNA: TGTGCCAGCAGCTTAGGGCGGGAAACCTACAATGAGCAGTTCTTC
J: TRBJ2-7; D: TRBD1; size: .; V: TRBV11-2; CDR3: CASSSGGGYEQYF; DNA: TGTGCCAGCAGCTCAGGGGGCGGCTACGAGCAGTACTTC
J: TRBJ1-1; D: .; size: few; V: TRBV12-3/TRBV12-4; CDR3: CASSPESRFETFF; DNA: TGTGCCAGCAGTCCCGAATCTAGATTCGAAACTTTCTTT
J: TRBJ2-5; D: .; size: few; V: TRBV7-2; CDR3: CASSPTRRLLETQYF; DNA: TGTGCCAGCAGCCCAACCCGCAGGTTGCTGGAGACCCAGTACTTC
J: TRBJ1-5; D: .; size: .; V: TRBV6-2/TRBV6-3; CDR3: CASSYSSQRGYSNQPQHF; DNA: TGTGCCAGCAGTTACTCCTCACAAAGGGGCTATAGCAATCAGCCCCAGCATTTT
J: TRBJ2-2; D: .; size: .; V: TRBV5-4; CDR3: CASSSPGELFF; DNA: TGTGCCAGCAGCTCGCCCGGGGAGCTGTTTTTT
J: TRBJ2-4; D: TRBD1; size: .; V: TRBV4-3; CDR3: CASSHLRQGTLAKNIQYF; DNA: TGCGCCAGCAGCCACCTCCGACAGGGAACTCTAGCCAAAAACATTCAGTACTTC
J: TRBJ1-5; D: .; size: few; V: TRBV4-3; CDR3: CASSQGRGTNQPQHF; DNA: TGCGCCAGCAGCCAAGGCAGGGGTACCAATCAGCCCCAGCATTTT
J: TRBJ2-7; D: TRBD1; size: few; V: TRBV12-3/TRBV12-4; CDR3: CAILKHGGTGAYEQYF; DNA: TGTGCCATCCTCAAACACGGGGGGACAGGGGCCTACGAGCAGTACTTC
J: TRBJ2-3; D: .; size: .; V: TRBV12-5; CDR3: CASGRHSTDTQYF; DNA: TGTGCTAGTGGCCGACATAGCACAGATACGCAGTATTTT
J: TRBJ1-5; D: .; size: few; V: TRBV6-6; CDR3: CASVRGIGVNQPQHF; DNA: TGTGCCAGCGTTCGCGGGATTGGCGTGAATCAGCCCCAGCATTTT
J: TRBJ2-7; D: TRBD1; size: .; V: TRBV7-9; CDR3: CASSSSGQPGGYEQYF; DNA: TGTGCCAGCAGCTCTAGTGGGCAACCAGGGGGCTACGAGCAGTACTTC
J: TRBJ2-5; D: .; size: few; V: TRBV2; CDR3: CASTPPGGLQETQYF; DNA: TGTGCCAGCACCCCACCGGGGGGCCTCCAAGAGACCCAGTACTTC
J: TRBJ2-3; D: TRBD2; size: few; V: TRBV12-3/TRBV12-4; CDR3: CASRSRLASITDTQYF; DNA: TGTGCCAGCAGATCACGACTAGCATCGATTACAGATACGCAGTATTTT
J: TRBJ2-5; D: .; size: few; V: TRBV7-9; CDR3: CASSSPSQETQYF; DNA: TGTGCCAGCAGCTCCCCGAGCCAAGAGACCCAGTACTTC
J: TRBJ2-1; D: .; size: once; V: TRBV12-3/TRBV12-4; CDR3: CASVRDNSYNEQFF; DNA: TGTGCCAGCGTCCGGGACAACTCCTACAATGAGCAGTTCTTC
J: TRBJ1-1; D: .; size: .; V: TRBV7-6; CDR3: CASRGNLNTEAFF; DNA: TGTGCCTCGCGGGGAAACCTGAACACTGAAGCTTTCTTT
J: TRBJ1-6; D: .; size: .; V: TRBV27; CDR3: CASSLEGWNSPLHF; DNA: TGTGCCAGCAGTCTCGAGGGGTGGAATTCACCCCTCCACTTT
J: TRBJ2-5; D: .; size: few; V: TRBV7-6; CDR3: CASSLAHRAGETQYF; DNA: TGTGCCAGCAGCTTAGCGCACAGGGCTGGGGAGACCCAGTACTTC
J: TRBJ2-6; D: TRBD2; size: .; V: TRBV12-3/TRBV12-4; CDR3: CASSSPGAGGSSGANVLTF; DNA: TGTGCCAGCAGCTCTCCTGGTGCGGGGGGCTCCTCTGGGGCCAACGTCCTGACTTTC
J: TRBJ1-3; D: .; size: few; V: TRBV7-9; CDR3: CASIITNSGNTIYF; DNA: TGTGCCAGCATCATCACTAACTCTGGAAACACCATATATTTT
J: TRBJ2-3; D: .; size: few; V: TRBV12-3/TRBV12-4; CDR3: CASSLIAPGVDTQYF; DNA: TGTGCCAGCAGTTTAATAGCCCCAGGGGTAGATACGCAGTATTTT
J: TRBJ1-2; D: TRBD1; size: few; V: TRBV7-9; CDR3: CASIPDRVSYGYTF; DNA: TGTGCCAGCATCCCTGACAGGGTATCCTATGGCTACACCTTC
J: TRBJ2-7; D: .; size: few; V: TRBV28; CDR3: CASSPRNPIGVHEQYF; DNA: TGTGCCAGCAGTCCACGAAACCCGATTGGTGTGCACGAGCAGTACTTC
J: TRBJ2-7; D: .; size: .; V: TRBV6-2/TRBV6-3; CDR3: CAGSYDRPYEQYF; DNA: TGTGCCGGCAGTTACGACAGACCCTACGAGCAGTACTTC
J: TRBJ2-5; D: .; size: few; V: TRBV7-9; CDR3: CASRKEGEETQYF; DNA: TGTGCCAGCAGAAAGGAAGGGGAAGAGACCCAGTACTTC
J: TRBJ2-2; D: .; size: .; V: TRBV11-3; CDR3: CASSPSFFGTGELFF; DNA: TGTGCCAGCAGCCCATCGTTTTTCGGAACCGGGGAGCTGTTTTTT
J: TRBJ2-7; D: .; size: .; V: TRBV23-1; CDR3: CASSQFHRHYEQYF; DNA: TGCGCCAGCAGTCAATTCCACAGGCATTACGAGCAGTACTTC
J: TRBJ2-3; D: .; size: .; V: TRBV12-3/TRBV12-4; CDR3: CASSLLLTPMRDTQYF; DNA: TGTGCCAGCAGTTTATTGCTCACCCCAATGAGAGATACGCAGTATTTT
J: TRBJ1-2; D: TRBD1; size: .; V: TRBV12-3/TRBV12-4; CDR3: CASSLTGYGYTF; DNA: TGTGCCAGCAGTTTGACAGGGTATGGCTACACCTTC
J: TRBJ2-7; D: .; size: .; V: TRBV6-1; CDR3: CASSDVSSYEQYF; DNA: TGTGCCAGCAGTGACGTAAGCTCCTACGAGCAGTACTTC
J: TRBJ1-5; D: TRBD1; size: few; V: TRBV27; CDR3: CASTEDGAGGNQPQHF; DNA: TGTGCCAGCACCGAAGATGGGGCAGGGGGTAATCAGCCCCAGCATTTT
J: TRBJ1-1; D: .; size: few; V: TRBV7-9; CDR3: CARSQRVDEAFF; DNA: TGTGCCAGGAGCCAAAGGGTGGATGAAGCTTTCTTT